The table lists the clone carrying this TCR beta chain with a few counts. The table came from immunoSEQ multiplex PCR; TCRdb's copy has only in-frame clones and leaves some out. This table has around 45,000 clones, 91% appearing once. The data derive from a study of T cell changes during pregnancy in multiple sclerosis. CDR1 and CDR2 from the germline V gene are WNHNN and SYGVQD (reference sequence). Trimming left V 7 bases short and J 5 bases short, with 14 bases between. This CDR3 has 13 amino acids. The starting material was CD4+ T cells from peripheral blood mononuclear cells, obtained in the second trimester of pregnancy. The origin of this receptor is a female donor in good health, enrolled as a control in a pregnancy study. The rearrangement links TRBV10-1 to TRBJ2-5; no clear D. CDR3 sequence: CASIDTQVETQYF. Written as DNA, the CDR3 is TGCGCCAGCATTGACACCCAGGTGGAGACCCAGTACTTC.